A single sample is the source of the 8 T cell receptor beta chains below, sequenced in a study of regulatory T cells in long-lasting Graves disease. The TCR beta library used iRepertoire HTBI primers with Arm-PCR amplification of CDR3. TCRdb re-called the multiplex PCR reads with MiXCR, one entry per CDR3 protein. This table holds about 460,000 distinct CDR3 sequences, 22% found once. Time point indicated: persistent/refractory GD, antithyroid drugs over 5 years with positive TRAb. Making the TCR library involved RNA that had been extracted from PBMCs. Here the sequenced sample was peripheral blood mononuclear cells (PBMCs), taken when the disease was refractory, from a patient treated with antithyroid drugs. The receptors come from a female donor with Graves disease.

The V and J genes are TRBV30 and TRBJ1-4; D not certain. This CDR3 spans 12 amino acids. CDR1 is GTSNPN and CDR2 is SVGIG in the germline V gene (reference sequence). CDR3 region: CARSGRDEKLFF. CDR3 DNA: TGTGCACGGAGTGGGAGGGATGAAAAACTGTTTTTT.

The CDR3, as DNA: TGCAGTGCTCCGACGAGCGGGAGCTACGAGCAGTACTTC. It translates to CSAPTSGSYEQYF. The V and J genes are TRBV20-1 and TRBJ2-7; 8 nucleotides align to TRBD2. J gave up 3 bases and V 5 bases, and 6 bases lay outside the gene matches. This CDR3 spans 13 amino acids. CDR1 is DFQATT and CDR2 is SNEGSKA in the germline V gene (reference sequence).

The J gene is TRBJ2-4, the V gene TRBV11-2; possibly TRBD1 for D (5 bases). The J call may be wrong; the DNA end is better matched by TRBJ2-5. The length of the CDR3 is 15 residues. Germline V gene data show CDR1 as SGHAT and CDR2 as FQNNGV. The CDR3 protein is CASSSPREAPETQYF. CDR3 in DNA: TGTGCCAGCAGTTCACCCAGGGAAGCCCCGGAGACCCAGTACTTC.

In its sample, this clonotype was seen many times. This chain joins TRBV5-1 and TRBJ1-6; unclear D gene. Trimming stripped 4 bases from V and 7 bases from J, with 15 bases between. This CDR3 region has 15 residues. Germline lookup yields CDR1 SGHRS and CDR2 YFSETQ. CDR3 amino acids: CASSGSWERNSPLHF. CDR3 DNA: TGCGCCAGCAGCGGAAGTTGGGAGCGGAATTCACCCCTCCACTTT. The full variable domain, its missing parts supplied by reference TRBV5-1 and TRBJ1-6, is KAGVTQTPRYLIKTRGQQVTLSCSPISGHRSVSWYQQTPGQGLQFLFEYFSETQRNKGNFPGRFSGRQFSNSRSEMNVSTLELGDSALYLCASSGSWERNSPLHFGNGTRLTVT.

A note on this clonotype: An end of the junction does not agree with germline; a read error may underlie this. The chain is built from TRBV12-3 or TRBV12-4 and TRBJ2-5, with a weak D call TRBD2 (5 bases). The CDR3 spans 11 residues. The CDR3 DNA sequence: TGTGCCAGCAGCAACGGGCCTGGGGAGTTCTTC. This gives the protein CASSNGPGEFF.

Details on this clonotype: A much larger clone differs from this one at a single base, so this may be a read error. The chain combines TRBV28 with TRBJ1-2; possible D gene TRBD1, 5 bases. The V and J ends lost 8 bases and 0 bases respectively, with 16 bases between them. The CDR3 covers 15 residues. CDR1 is MDHEN and CDR2 is SYDVKM in the germline V gene. The CDR3 is CASCRGSIANYGYTF. In DNA form, the CDR3 reads TGTGCCAGCTGCCGGGGGAGTATAGCTAACTATGGCTACACCTTC.

V usage is TRBV20-1 and J usage is TRBJ1-2; no reliable D call. Germline lookup yields CDR1 DFQATT and CDR2 SNEGSKA (reference sequence). With 2 bases removed from V and 8 bases from J, the gap between germline ends came to 12 bases. This CDR3 contains 12 residues. Here the CDR3 DNA reads TGCAGTGCTAGAATTAAATTAGGGGGCTACACCTTC. Encoded protein: CSARIKLGGYTF.

This clonotype showed up many times. The CDR3 coding sequence is TGTGCCAGCAGGAATACAGGGGGCTACGAGCAGTACTTC. Its translation: CASRNTGGYEQYF. The chain employs TRBV27 and TRBJ2-7; TRBD1 matches at 8 bases. The CDR3 spans 13 residues. The ends lost 6 bases at V and 3 bases at J; junction bases unmatched: 4. CDR1 and CDR2 (germline): MNHEY, SMNVEV (reference sequence).